The rows below give T cell receptor beta chains drawn from one sample of a study of regulatory T cells in long-lasting Graves disease. TCRdb passed the multiplex PCR reads through MiXCR, listing each CDR3 protein once. The profile shows 300,000 or so distinct CDR3 sequences, roughly 21% of them singletons. The source was peripheral blood mononuclear cells (PBMCs), collected when the disease was refractory, from a patient treated with antithyroid drugs. These TCRs come from a female donor with Graves disease. The CDR3 runs from the conserved cysteine through the conserved F or W. The order of the fields is J gene, D gene, clone size, V gene, CDR3 protein, CDR3 DNA. The D gene is left open where the match is weak. Rows give clone size only sometimes, using once, few, many, or a class for an expanded clone.

TRBJ1-5,TRBD1,few,TRBV6-2/TRBV6-3,CASSRKGQGEQGPQHF,TGTGCCAGCAGCAGAAAGGGACAGGGGGAACAAGGCCCCCAGCATTTT
TRBJ1-2,NA,many,TRBV30,CAWSVRRSNYGYTF,TGTGCCTGGAGTGTACGTCGCAGCAACTATGGCTACACCTTC
TRBJ2-7,TRBD2,many,TRBV12-3/TRBV12-4,CASRLGLAGYEQYF,TGTGCCAGCAGATTGGGACTAGCGGGATATGAGCAGTACTTC
TRBJ2-7,NA,few,TRBV6-2/TRBV6-3,CASTPGRGRNEQYF,TGTGCCAGCACCCCGGGCAGGGGGAGGAACGAGCAGTACTTC
TRBJ1-1,NA,NA,TRBV5-1,CASSGDRPPGTTEAFF,TGCGCCAGCAGCGGGGACCGGCCACCCGGGACCACTGAAGCTTTCTTT
TRBJ1-5,NA,many,TRBV20-1,CSALAVTGNQPQHF,TGCAGTGCCCTAGCGGTGACAGGCAATCAGCCCCAGCATTTT
TRBJ2-5,TRBD1,NA,TRBV27,CASSLYTGGETQYF,TGTGCCAGCAGTCTATATACAGGGGGAGAGACCCAGTACTTC
TRBJ2-7,TRBD1,NA,TRBV4-2,CASSPRDRDAYEQYF,TGTGCCAGCAGCCCCCGGGACAGGGATGCCTACGAGCAGTACTTC
TRBJ2-7,TRBD2,NA,TRBV5-6,CASSSSGGLYEQYF,TGTGCCAGCAGCTCCAGCGGGGGGCTCTACGAGCAGTACTTC
TRBJ1-1,NA,NA,TRBV7-7,CASSPVTSPNTEAFF,TGTGCTAGCAGCCCTGTTACGAGCCCGAACACTGAAGCTTTCTTT
TRBJ1-4,NA,many,TRBV7-2,CASSWGRTEKLFF,TGTGCCAGCAGCTGGGGACGGACAGAAAAACTGTTTTTT
TRBJ2-7,NA,NA,TRBV7-9,CASSLGAWSGPWAYEQYF,TGTGCCAGCAGCTTAGGGGCTTGGAGCGGGCCATGGGCCTACGAGCAGTACTTC
TRBJ2-7,TRBD1,many,TRBV20-1,CSARVGQGATYEQYF,TGCAGTGCTAGAGTGGGACAGGGAGCTACCTACGAGCAGTACTTC
TRBJ1-4,TRBD1,many,TRBV7-9,CAGDSPTNEKLFF,TGTGCCGGGGACAGTCCAACGAATGAAAAACTGTTTTTT
TRBJ2-1,NA,NA,TRBV28,CASSSYTTPEQFF,TGTGCCAGCAGTTCCTACACAACACCGGAGCAGTTCTTC
TRBJ1-1,NA,few,TRBV7-2,CASSQRGGREAEAFF,TGTGCCAGCAGCCAGAGGGGGGGCCGAGAGGCTGAAGCTTTCTTT
TRBJ2-1,NA,NA,TRBV20-1,CSAPPWGGLYNEQFF,TGCAGTGCCCCCCCATGGGGAGGACTCTACAATGAGCAGTTCTTC
TRBJ1-2,NA,many,TRBV19,CASIVEGNYGYTF,TGTGCCTCCATCGTAGAGGGAAACTATGGCTACACCTTC
TRBJ1-4,TRBD1,NA,TRBV28,CASVPWTGGNEKLFF,TGTGCCAGCGTTCCTTGGACAGGGGGAAACGAAAAACTGTTTTTT
TRBJ1-6,NA,few,TRBV4-1,CASSQPKRSVVLLHF,TGCGCCAGCAGCCAGCCTAAGAGGTCCGTCGTGCTCCTCCACTTT
TRBJ1-1,NA,few,TRBV7-9,CASSLLSFRRGNGTEAFF,TGTGCCAGCAGCTTATTAAGTTTCCGTCGGGGCAACGGCACTGAAGCTTTCTTT
TRBJ2-5,NA,NA,TRBV4-2,CASSQGELQETQYF,TGTGCCAGCAGCCAAGGGGAGCTCCAAGAGACCCAGTACTTC
TRBJ1-2,NA,NA,TRBV30,CAWYTGFAWGYTF,TGTGCCTGGTACACAGGGTTTGCATGGGGCTACACCTTC
TRBJ2-3,TRBD1,NA,TRBV12-3/TRBV12-4,CASRSGTGGGTDTQYF,TGTGCCAGCAGATCTGGGACAGGGGGAGGAACAGATACGCAGTATTTT
TRBJ1-1,NA,many,TRBV12-3/TRBV12-4,CASSSTLRGNTEAFF,TGTGCCAGCAGTTCTACCCTCAGGGGAAACACTGAAGCTTTCTTT
TRBJ2-5,NA,many,TRBV30,CAWSIGGPETQYF,TGTGCCTGGAGTATCGGGGGGCCGGAGACCCAGTACTTC
TRBJ1-5,TRBD1,many,TRBV6-2/TRBV6-3,CASRSALSGQINQPQHF,TGTGCCAGCAGAAGCGCCCTCTCGGGACAGATAAATCAGCCCCAGCATTTT
TRBJ1-2,NA,few,TRBV7-9,CASSYPDGNYGYTF,TGTGCCAGCAGCTACCCGGACGGGAACTATGGCTACACCTTC
TRBJ2-5,NA,few,TRBV28,CVSRTSDFKGRTQYF,TGTGTCAGCAGGACCTCGGATTTTAAGGGACGGACCCAGTACTTC
TRBJ2-5,NA,many,TRBV18,CASSPQGRETQYF,TGTGCCAGCTCACCCCAGGGTCGGGAGACCCAGTACTTC
TRBJ1-1,NA,many,TRBV5-1,CASRLEGSSVNTEAFF,TGCGCCAGCAGATTGGAGGGTTCGTCGGTGAACACTGAAGCTTTCTTT
TRBJ2-7,TRBD1,NA,TRBV27,CASSFRQGASYEQYF,TGTGCCAGCAGTTTCCGCCAGGGGGCCTCTTACGAGCAGTACTTC
TRBJ2-3,TRBD2,NA,TRBV11-2,CASSPGLAGGPDTDTQYF,TGTGCCAGCAGCCCAGGACTAGCGGGGGGGCCGGACACAGATACGCAGTATTTT
TRBJ2-7,TRBD1,many,TRBV28,CASRAGTASYEQYF,TGTGCCAGCAGAGCCGGGACAGCCTCCTACGAGCAGTACTTC